These 21 T cell receptor beta chains were all obtained from the same sample, sequenced in a study of T-cell memory formation after mild COVID-19. TCRdb processed the 5' RACE reads anew with MiXCR; each CDR3 protein has one entry. The table records around 340,000 distinct CDR3 sequences, around an eighth of them present only once. Sequenced: PBMCs or a T cell subset sorted from them (not recorded which). These TCRs come from a man younger than 30 who had mild COVID-19 (a few samples of this study predate the infection). Cell type and time point are not known.

The chain has TRBV11-2 and TRBJ2-7; 7 bases map to TRBD1. CDR1 SGHAT and CDR2 FQNNGV come from the germline V gene. The CDR3 consists of 14 residues. J was trimmed by 0 bases and V by 2 bases; bases with no gene match: 1. The CDR3 region has the DNA TGTGCCAGCAGCTTATGGGACAGCTCCTACGAGCAGTACGTC. Translating it yields CASSLWDSSYEQYV.

The rearrangement uses TRBV27 and TRBJ1-4; unclear D gene. The ends were cut back, 1 base at V and 2 bases at J, with 8 bases in the middle. Germline CDR1 reads MNHEY; CDR2 reads SMNVEV (reference sequence). This CDR3 is built from 15 residues. The CDR3 loop reads CASSLFGGTNEKLFF. CDR3 bases: TGTGCCAGCAGTTTATTTGGTGGGACTAATGAAAAACTGTTTTTT. Full variable domain (remainder filled in from reference TRBV27 and TRBJ1-4): EAQVTQNPRYLITVTGKKLTVTCSQNMNHEYMSWYRQDPGLGLRQIYYSMNVEVTDKGDVPEGYKVSRKEKRNFPLILESPSPNQTSLYFCASSLFGGTNEKLFFGSGTQLSVL.

This chain joins TRBV6-5 and TRBJ2-4, with D possibly matching TRBD2 (7 bases). Trimming took 6 bases from V and 8 from J, leaving 20 bases between them. Germline values: CDR1 MNHEY, CDR2 SVGAGI. The CDR3 is made up of 15 amino acids. The CDR3 loop reads CASRNIGGPRDIQYF. CDR3 bases: TGTGCCAGCAGGAATATCGGGGGGCCTAGAGACATTCAGTACTTC.

The table lists this clonotype with a few counts. The chain combines TRBV18 with TRBJ2-7; the D gene is possibly TRBD2 (6 bases). The CDR3 has 13 amino acids. The V end was cut by 3 bases, the J end by 6 bases, with 12 bases between. CDR1 KGHSH and CDR2 LQKENI come from the germline V gene. The CDR3 loop reads CASSPGGGSEQYV. The CDR3 coding sequence is TGTGCCAGCTCACCGGGTGGAGGGAGCGAGCAGTACGTC.

The sample holds a few counts of this clonotype. The gene calls are TRBV29-1 and TRBJ2-3; D gene ambiguous. The V and J ends lost 7 bases and 0 bases respectively, with 5 bases between them. The CDR3 spans 11 residues. Germline CDR1 SQVTM, CDR2 ANQGSEA. Here the CDR3 DNA reads TGCAGCGGGCAGAGCACAGATACGCAGTATTTT. Its protein product is CSGQSTDTQYF.

This clonotype was detected a few times. J is TRBJ2-1 and V is TRBV24-1; D is ambiguous. In germline, CDR1 is KGHDR, CDR2 SFDVKD. Trimming stripped 1 base from V and 5 bases from J, with 2 bases between. The CDR3 contains 12 residues. The CDR3 sequence is CATSDFDNEQFF. Here the CDR3 DNA reads TGTGCCACCAGTGATTTCGACAATGAGCAGTTCTTC.

This clonotype was found a few times. This rearrangement joins TRBV9 to TRBJ2-1; D possibly corresponds to TRBD1 (5 bases). This CDR3 is 12 amino acids long. Trimming stripped 0 bases from V and 10 bases from J, with 8 bases between. In germline, CDR1 is SGDLS, CDR2 YYNGEE. The CDR3 DNA reads as TGTGCCAGCAGCGTAGTAGGGGCCGAGCAGTTCTTC. It specifies CASSVVGAEQFF.

The V call is TRBV4-3, the J call TRBJ2-7, with 7 positions matching TRBD1. V dropped 0 bases and J dropped 3; count of bases not matched to a gene: 8. CDR1 is LGHNA, CDR2 YSLEER, per germline. The CDR3 is 16 residues long. The CDR3 DNA reads as TGCGCCAGCAGCCAAGATAGGGACAGCTCACGCTACGAGCAGTACTTC. The encoded protein is CASSQDRDSSRYEQYF.

The CDR3, as DNA: TGTGCCATCAGTGAGTTGCCCAGGGACAGCTACATGAACACTGAAGCTTTCTTT. Protein: CAISELPRDSYMNTEAFF. V and J are TRBV10-3 and TRBJ1-1; 7 bases align to TRBD1. Germline lookup yields CDR1 ENHRY and CDR2 SYGVKD. The ends lost 1 base at V and 0 bases at J; junction bases unmatched: 11. The CDR3 length is 18 residues.

This clonotype was seen many times. The chain recombines TRBV29-1 with TRBJ2-5; no firm D call. Between the trimmed V and J ends, which lost 3 bases and 3 bases, there was a span of 8 bases. Germline V gives CDR1 SQVTM, CDR2 ANQGSEA. This CDR3 spans 12 amino acids. The CDR3 here is CSVDVREETQYF. For the CDR3, the DNA is TGCAGCGTTGACGTCAGAGAAGAGACCCAGTACTTC.

This clonotype has just a few counts. The chain carries TRBV6-9 and TRBJ1-2; no firm D call. The CDR3 extends over 13 amino acids. V was clipped by 8 bases and J by 5 bases, with 15 bases between them. Germline CDR1 is MNHGY and CDR2 is SVAAGI. Here the CDR3 DNA reads TGTGCCAGCCAGTGGCAGTTGATGTATGGCTACACCTTC. It yields the protein CASQWQLMYGYTF.

A few counts support this clonotype. The rearrangement uses TRBV11-2 and TRBJ2-2; no firm D call. Between the trimmed V and J ends, which lost 0 bases and 3 bases, there was a span of 5 bases. Germline V lookup: CDR1 SGHAT, CDR2 FQNNGV. The length of the CDR3 is 14 residues. CDR3 region: CASSLDPYTGELFF. CDR3 sequence (DNA): TGTGCCAGCAGCTTAGATCCGTACACCGGGGAGCTGTTTTTT.

This clonotype appeared a few times. The chain carries TRBV7-2 and TRBJ2-3; a weak D match, TRBD2 (6 bases). The CDR3 totals 14 residues. V lost 1 base and J 4 bases, leaving 9 bases between the germline ends. Per the germline V gene, CDR1 is SGHTA and CDR2 is FQGNSA. CDR3 amino acids: CASSLGSGADTQYF. The CDR3 nucleotides read TGTGCCAGCAGCTTAGGTTCGGGAGCAGATACGCAGTATTTT.

This clonotype was seen a few times. The chain links TRBV5-1 to TRBJ2-7; D might be TRBD2 (6 bases). CDR3 size: 15 residues. The V end lost 4 bases, the J end lost 5 bases, and 19 bases lay between the germline ends. CDR1 is SGHRS, CDR2 YFSETQ, per germline. CDR3 DNA sequence: TGCGCCAGCAGCAAGGGACTGGGGCTTTTCGACGAGCAGTACGTC. It translates to CASSKGLGLFDEQYV.

A few counts support this clonotype. The chain combines TRBV5-1 with TRBJ2-1; 9 nucleotides line up with TRBD2. Germline V gene data show CDR1 as SGHRS and CDR2 as YFSETQ. V lost 3 bases, J lost 6 bases, and 7 bases stayed unmatched. The CDR3 contains 15 residues. CDR3 loop: CASSSGTSSSNEQFF. The DNA of the CDR3 is TGCGCCAGCAGCTCCGGGACTAGCAGTTCCAATGAGCAGTTCTTC.

In this sample, this clonotype turned up once. The CDR3: CATKKQGLGDQPQHF. The CDR3 DNA follows: TGTGCCACCAAGAAACAGGGTTTGGGCGATCAGCCCCAGCATTTT. The chain has TRBV15 and TRBJ1-5, with a weak D call TRBD1 (6 bases). Germline loops: CDR1 LNHNV, CDR2 YYDKDF (reference sequence). The V end lost 7 bases, the J end lost 5 bases, and 18 bases lay between the germline ends. The CDR3 loop spans 15 amino acids.

This clonotype has a handful of counts. The chain is built from TRBV3-1 and TRBJ2-3; TRBD1 is a possible D gene (6 bases). This CDR3 has 15 amino acids. The V end was cut by 3 bases, the J end by 3 bases, with 13 bases between. Germline loops: CDR1 LGHDT, CDR2 YNNKEL (reference sequence). The CDR3 nucleotides are TGTGCCAGCAGCCAGGCCGGGACATCAACAGATACGCAGTATTTT. This codes for CASSQAGTSTDTQYF.

This clonotype was seen a few times. The genes are TRBV7-9 and TRBJ1-4, with D maybe TRBD1 (6 bases). Germline loops: CDR1 SEHNR, CDR2 FQNEAQ (reference sequence). The V end was cut by 3 bases, the J end by 4 bases, with 9 bases between. The CDR3 has 14 amino acids. In DNA, the CDR3 is TGTGCCAGCAGCTTGGGGGGCGTTAATGAAAAACTGTTTTTT. Translated, it gives CASSLGGVNEKLFF.

This chain uses TRBV12-3 or TRBV12-4 with TRBJ1-2, with 7 bases aligning to TRBD1. This CDR3 region has 14 residues. Trimming cost V 1 base and J 8 bases; bases outside gene matches: 7. The CDR3 spells CASSLGRQGEGYTF. DNA for the CDR3: TGTGCCAGCAGTTTAGGGAGACAGGGTGAAGGCTACACCTTC.

V and J are TRBV6-5 and TRBJ2-3; TRBD2 matches at 13 bases. This CDR3 has 15 amino acids. The ends lost 7 bases at V and 5 bases at J; junction bases unmatched: 6. In germline, CDR1 is MNHEY, CDR2 SVGAGI. The CDR3 loop is CASNLLAGGRDTQYF. Written as DNA, the CDR3 is TGTGCCAGCAACTTACTAGCGGGGGGGCGAGATACGCAGTATTTT.

The rearrangement uses TRBV4-3 and TRBJ2-1; 9 bases line up with TRBD2. Germline lookup yields CDR1 LGHNA and CDR2 YSLEER. This CDR3 has 13 amino acids. J gave up 13 bases and V 4 bases, and 8 bases lay outside the gene matches. CDR3 residues: CASSRAGLAVQFF. Written as DNA, the CDR3 is TGCGCCAGCAGCCGTGCGGGACTAGCAGTCCAGTTCTTC.